This entry lists 31 T cell receptor beta chains sequenced from one sample in a study of identifying expanded T cells in peripheral blood (dated by TCRdb to between 2018 and 2021). The method was the immunoSEQ multiplex PCR assay. TCRdb stores this immuneACCESS table with in-frame sequences only. Part of the clones is absent; in the studies checked, under half of the shortfall reflects unresolved V genes, and no reason is known for the rest. The table for this sample lists more than 80,000 clones; 88% of them were counted only once. The ten most abundant clones make up 4% to 4.5% of the sample. Sequences were obtained from blood. Receptors were obtained from a person between 18 and 75 years old in good health.

This chain connects TRBV19 to TRBJ2-1; TRBD1 matches at 8 bases. CDR1 is LNHDA and CDR2 is SQIVND in the germline V gene (reference sequence). J gave up 7 bases and V 8 bases, and 7 bases lay outside the gene matches. CDR3 length equals 13 residues. CDR3 sequence: CASQRTGINEQFF. The CDR3 nucleotides are TGTGCCAGTCAGAGGACAGGGATTAATGAGCAGTTCTTC.

This clone has a single count. V gene TRBV15 combines with J gene TRBJ2-7; the D gene is possibly TRBD1 (6 bases). CDR3 length equals 18 residues. The V gene's germline CDR1 is LNHNV and CDR2 YYDKDF (reference sequence). Deletions cut 0 bases from V and 0 bases from J, with 18 bases between. The DNA of the CDR3 is TGTGCCACCAGCAGAGAACAGGGTTGGGGCGAAAGCTCCTACGAGCAGTACTTC. It codes for CATSREQGWGESSYEQYF.

This chain links TRBV5-4 with TRBJ2-2; TRBD1 aligns across 8 bases. Germline assignment: CDR1 SGHNT and CDR2 YYREEE (reference sequence). With V trimmed by 2 bases and J by 4 bases, 4 bases remained unmatched. The CDR3 consists of 15 residues. The CDR3 sequence: CASSFTGGGTGELFF. The CDR3 nucleotides are TGTGCCAGCAGCTTTACAGGGGGAGGCACCGGGGAGCTGTTTTTT.

The chain employs TRBV29-1 and TRBJ2-3; 11 bases map to TRBD2. CDR1 and CDR2 from the germline V gene are SQVTM and ANQGSEA. The V gene end was trimmed by 1 base and the J gene end by 4 bases; junction bases not matched to a gene: 4. This CDR3 spans 15 amino acids. CDR3 sequence: CSVEGLAGLSDTQYF. As DNA, the CDR3 is TGCAGCGTTGAAGGACTAGCGGGGCTCTCAGATACGCAGTATTTT.

The V and J genes are TRBV6-4 and TRBJ2-2; D not certain. V was trimmed by 0 bases and J by 2 bases, leaving 7 bases between them. Germline CDR1 MRHNA, CDR2 SNTAGT. The CDR3 length is 15 residues. The CDR3 protein is CASSDSSRNTGELFF. CDR3 bases: TGTGCCAGCAGTGACTCTAGCAGAAACACCGGGGAGCTGTTTTTT.

V is TRBV15 and J is TRBJ2-5; D unresolved. The germline V and J ends were trimmed by 3 bases and 5 bases, with 10 bases remaining between them. CDR3 size: 13 residues. Germline lookup yields CDR1 LNHNV and CDR2 YYDKDF (reference sequence). CDR3 sequence reads: CATSRSPGETQYF. CDR3 nucleotide sequence: TGTGCCACCAGCAGGTCCCCCGGGGAGACCCAGTACTTC.

The rearrangement uses TRBV27 and TRBJ2-7; 8 bases match TRBD2. CDR3 length: 14 amino acids. V shed 5 bases, J shed 2 bases, and the junction held 5 bases outside the gene matches. Germline V gene sequence: CDR1 MNHEY, CDR2 SMNVEV (reference sequence). CDR3 nucleotide sequence: TGTGCCAGCAGTCGGGGGGGGGAAACCTACGAGCAGTACTTC. Translating it yields CASSRGGETYEQYF.

V and J are TRBV5-1 and TRBJ2-7; D is perhaps TRBD2 (7 bases). Trimming took 8 bases from V and 5 from J, leaving 32 bases between them. The CDR3 is made up of 18 amino acids. CDR1 and CDR2 from the germline V gene are SGHRS and YFSETQ. CDR3 protein: CASSGQLHGEVAGDEQYF. Written as DNA, the CDR3 is TGCGCCAGTAGCGGGCAGCTTCATGGGGAAGTAGCAGGGGACGAGCAGTACTTC.

This clone was observed a handful of times. The gene calls are TRBV6-1 and TRBJ1-5; no clear D. The CDR3 consists of 12 residues. Germline V CDR1 and CDR2: MNHNS, SASEGT. V lost 2 bases, J lost 3 bases, and 2 bases lay in between. CDR3 protein: CASSEPNQPQHF. The CDR3 DNA reads as TGTGCCAGCAGTGAACCCAATCAGCCCCAGCATTTT.

The V call is TRBV7-9, the J call TRBJ2-7, with D perhaps given as TRBD1 or TRBD2 (5 bases each). CDR1 SEHNR and CDR2 FQNEAQ come from the germline V gene (reference sequence). Trimming stripped 4 bases from V and 2 bases from J, with 15 bases between. There are 15 residues in the CDR3. The CDR3 reads CASSSPGTQTYEQYF. The CDR3, as DNA: TGTGCCAGCAGCTCCCCCGGGACGCAAACCTACGAGCAGTACTTC.

The chain recombines TRBV18 with TRBJ1-2; D is ambiguous. Trimming pared 2 bases from V and 8 bases from J, leaving 12 bases between. This CDR3 is built from 13 residues. Germline V gene data show CDR1 as KGHSH and CDR2 as LQKENI. The CDR3 nucleotides read TGTGCCAGCTCACCAAAGGCAGGAGAGGGCTACACCTTC. Translating it yields CASSPKAGEGYTF.

This rearrangement joins TRBV18 to TRBJ2-1; D ambiguous. V lost 5 bases to trimming and J lost 0 bases, with 11 bases between them. CDR3 length: 15 amino acids. Germline V gene sequence: CDR1 KGHSH, CDR2 LQKENI. This CDR3 reads CASSRSSNSYNEQFF. The CDR3 coding sequence is TGTGCCAGCTCAAGGAGCTCGAACTCCTACAATGAGCAGTTCTTC.

This rearrangement joins TRBV6-6 to TRBJ1-1; D uncertain. Germline V gene lookup returns CDR1 MNHNY and CDR2 SVGAGI (reference sequence). CDR3 length: 11 residues. The CDR3 nucleotides read TGTAAGGTCAGGAGAGACACTGAAGCTTTCTTT. This encodes CKVRRDTEAFF.

This sequence joins TRBV5-1 and TRBJ2-1, with D tentatively TRBD2 (5 bases). Trimming pared 1 base from V and 9 bases from J, leaving 14 bases between. This CDR3 has 14 amino acids. Germline values: CDR1 SGHRS, CDR2 YFSETQ. This CDR3 is CASSLRREDGEQFF. CDR3 bases: TGCGCCAGCAGCTTGAGACGGGAAGACGGTGAGCAGTTCTTC.

The J gene is TRBJ1-2, the V gene TRBV10-2; the D gene is possibly TRBD1 (5 bases). The V end lost 6 bases, the J end lost 8 bases, and 19 bases lay between the germline ends. This CDR3 has 14 amino acids. The germline CDR1 and CDR2 sequences are WSHSY and SAAADI. CDR3: CASRALSGAGGYTF. Written as DNA, the CDR3 is TGCGCCAGCAGGGCGTTGAGCGGGGCCGGCGGCTACACCTTC.

J is TRBJ2-3 and V is TRBV6-6; D may match TRBD1 or TRBD2 (5 bases each). CDR3 length equals 14 residues. V was pared by 2 bases and J by 3 bases, with 9 bases between. Per germline, CDR1 MNHNY and CDR2 SVGAGI (reference sequence). The CDR3: CASSYVGVTDTQYF. CDR3 bases: TGTGCCAGCAGTTACGTGGGGGTAACAGATACGCAGTATTTT.

The chain carries TRBV2 and TRBJ2-3; 7 positions agree with TRBD2. V shed 7 bases, J shed 0 bases, and the junction held 4 bases outside the gene matches. Germline CDR1 SNHLY, CDR2 FYNNEI. The CDR3 covers 14 residues. The CDR3 spells CASTSGYSTDTQYF. CDR3 coding DNA: TGTGCCAGCACTAGCGGCTATAGCACAGATACGCAGTATTTT.

This clone has only a few counts. The chain carries TRBV10-3 and TRBJ2-2; D is unresolved. The CDR3 sequence is 12 residues long. Germline CDR1 ENHRY, CDR2 SYGVKD. V shed 2 bases and J shed 6 bases, with 4 bases lying between them. The CDR3 sequence: CAISEGAGELFF. CDR3 nucleotides: TGTGCCATCAGTGAGGGTGCCGGGGAGCTGTTTTTT.

The chain links TRBV27 to TRBJ2-1; 11 nucleotides match TRBD2. The germline gives CDR1 MNHEY, CDR2 SMNVEV (reference sequence). With 5 bases clipped from V and 3 bases from J, the junction kept 6 bases outside the gene matches. This CDR3 is 16 amino acids long. The CDR3 region has the DNA TGTGCCAGCAGTACACTAGCGGGAGCTCACTACAATGAGCAGTTCTTC. This encodes CASSTLAGAHYNEQFF.

V usage is TRBV6-6 and J usage is TRBJ1-4; D call uncertain. Germline CDR1 is MNHNY and CDR2 is SVGAGI (reference sequence). CDR3 size: 12 residues. Trimming left V 2 bases short and J 7 bases short, with 5 bases between. CDR3 sequence: CASSYQGEKLFF. The CDR3 nucleotides are TGTGCCAGCAGTTACCAAGGTGAAAAACTGTTTTTT.

This clone has a single count. The gene calls are TRBV9 and TRBJ1-1; tentatively, D is TRBD1 (5 bases). Trimming stripped 2 bases from V and 3 bases from J, with 11 bases between. The germline gives CDR1 SGDLS, CDR2 YYNGEE. The CDR3 runs 14 residues. CDR3 sequence: CASSVRGEDTEAFF. DNA of the CDR3: TGTGCCAGCAGCGTTCGGGGGGAGGACACTGAAGCTTTCTTT.

The genes are TRBV6-1 and TRBJ1-1; tentative D call: TRBD1 (5 bases). CDR1 and CDR2 (germline): MNHNS, SASEGT. The CDR3 loop spans 14 amino acids. V dropped 5 bases and J dropped 3 bases, with 13 bases sitting between them. The CDR3 reads CASSKPGADTEAFF. Here the CDR3 DNA reads TGTGCCAGCAGTAAGCCTGGGGCAGACACTGAAGCTTTCTTT.

The V gene is TRBV2, the J gene TRBJ1-1, with D uncertain. Germline CDR1 reads SNHLY; CDR2 reads FYNNEI. Trimming pared 7 bases from V and 3 bases from J, leaving 6 bases between. CDR3 size: 11 residues. CDR3 sequence reads: CASKRDTEAFF. In DNA, the CDR3 is TGTGCCAGCAAACGGGACACTGAAGCTTTCTTT.

V usage is TRBV11-2 and J usage is TRBJ2-1, with 8 bases aligning to TRBD2. This CDR3 contains 14 residues. Germline trimming cut 1 base from V and 4 bases from J; bases unmatched to any gene: 0. From germline, CDR1 is SGHAT and CDR2 FQNNGV. The CDR3 DNA follows: TGTGCCAGCAGCTTAGCGGGAGGGTACAATGAGCAGTTCTTC. This gives the protein CASSLAGGYNEQFF.

In its sample, this clone was seen a few times. The V call is TRBV5-1, the J call TRBJ1-6; D not resolved. With 2 bases removed from V and 13 bases from J, the gap between germline ends came to 19 bases. Germline lookup yields CDR1 SGHRS and CDR2 YFSETQ. CDR3 length: 15 amino acids. CDR3 in DNA: TGCGCCAGCAGCTTCGGTCGGAACCCACGAACGCCCCTCCACTTT. It translates to CASSFGRNPRTPLHF. Based on the CDR3 plus reference TRBV5-1 and TRBJ1-6, the full variable domain is KAGVTQTPRYLIKTRGQQVTLSCSPISGHRSVSWYQQTPGQGLQFLFEYFSETQRNKGNFPGRFSGRQFSNSRSEMNVSTLELGDSALYLCASSFGRNPRTPLHFGNGTRLTVT.

The chain has TRBV29-1 and TRBJ2-1; 14 nucleotides agree with TRBD2. V trimming: 7 bases; J trimming: 7 bases; junction bases outside the gene matches: 12. This CDR3 is built from 16 residues. Germline V gene lookup returns CDR1 SQVTM and CDR2 ANQGSEA. The CDR3 nucleotides are TGCAGCGCACGACTAGCGGGAGGGCCGACATCTAATGAGCAGTTCTTC. Protein: CSARLAGGPTSNEQFF.

J is TRBJ2-2 and V is TRBV5-1; 7 bases map to TRBD2. Losses at the gene ends were 4 bases for V and 4 bases for J; bases not matched to a gene: 10. CDR3 length: 16 residues. The germline gives CDR1 SGHRS, CDR2 YFSETQ. The CDR3 bases are TGCGCCAGCAGCACCCTGGAGGGCGGGAGCACCGGGGAGCTGTTTTTT. This encodes CASSTLEGGSTGELFF.

The chain joins TRBV25-1 to TRBJ2-1; 8 positions agree with TRBD2. This CDR3 is 14 amino acids long. V lost 4 bases to trimming and J lost 8 bases; unmatched junction nucleotides: 7. The germline V gene encodes CDR1 MGHDK and CDR2 SYGVNS. The CDR3, as DNA: TGTGCCAGCAGTGGGGGACTAGTTTCCGATGAGCAGTTCTTC. As protein: CASSGGLVSDEQFF.

The rearrangement links TRBV27 to TRBJ2-2; D not resolved. The CDR3 consists of 15 residues. With 6 bases removed from V and 5 bases from J, the gap between germline ends came to 16 bases. From germline, CDR1 is MNHEY and CDR2 SMNVEV (reference sequence). This CDR3 is CASSPIGSPTGELFF. The CDR3 DNA is TGTGCCAGCAGCCCCATCGGTAGTCCGACCGGGGAGCTGTTTTTT.

The chain links TRBV28 to TRBJ1-5; the D gene is possibly TRBD1 (6 bases). CDR3 length equals 15 residues. Per the germline V gene, CDR1 is MDHEN and CDR2 is SYDVKM. V lost 5 bases, J lost 7 bases, and 18 bases lay in between. The CDR3 coding sequence is TGTGCCAGCAGTACCCCCCTGGGGGGCAGACAGCCCCAGCATTTT. This sequence encodes CASSTPLGGRQPQHF.

CDR3 region: CSASKEYEQYF. As DNA, the CDR3 is TGCAGTGCCTCGAAGGAGTACGAGCAGTACTTC. The chain employs TRBV20-1 and TRBJ2-7; no clear D. Trimming stripped 6 bases from V and 4 bases from J, with 10 bases between. The CDR3 has 11 amino acids. CDR1 is DFQATT and CDR2 is SNEGSKA in the germline V gene (reference sequence).